This T cell receptor (beta chain) was sequenced during a study of shared clonotypes between healthy human individuals. Across the whole study: The people who gave samples were a couple of women and a few men aged 18 to 49.

Notes on the study in general: Clonotype sharing across donors was expected to vary with sequencing depth. In general, naive subsets displayed greater estimated richness than memory subsets did.

The CDR3 has 14 amino acids. CDR1 and CDR2 (germline): MNHNY, SVGAGI (reference sequence). Trimming removed 6 bases at V and 2 bases at J, with 12 bases between. A word on this clone: Its antigen is unknown.

For sorted subsets, approximately 180 ng DNA per replicate equaled 30,000 or so T cell genomes. The assay was immunoSEQ multiplex PCR, and TCRdb's table has in-frame clones only and misses some. The data show nearly 750,000 clones, about two thirds seen once. This receptor was obtained from a woman in her 30s in good health. The V gene is TRBV6-6, the J gene TRBJ2-3; TRBD2 might be the D (6 bases). Sequencing was carried out using memory CD4+ T cells sorted from blood. Subset here: CD45RA-negative fraction. The DNA for the CDR3 is TGTGCCAGCAGCCGGGGACTCGACACAGATACGCAGTATTTT. This translates into CASSRGLDTDTQYF.